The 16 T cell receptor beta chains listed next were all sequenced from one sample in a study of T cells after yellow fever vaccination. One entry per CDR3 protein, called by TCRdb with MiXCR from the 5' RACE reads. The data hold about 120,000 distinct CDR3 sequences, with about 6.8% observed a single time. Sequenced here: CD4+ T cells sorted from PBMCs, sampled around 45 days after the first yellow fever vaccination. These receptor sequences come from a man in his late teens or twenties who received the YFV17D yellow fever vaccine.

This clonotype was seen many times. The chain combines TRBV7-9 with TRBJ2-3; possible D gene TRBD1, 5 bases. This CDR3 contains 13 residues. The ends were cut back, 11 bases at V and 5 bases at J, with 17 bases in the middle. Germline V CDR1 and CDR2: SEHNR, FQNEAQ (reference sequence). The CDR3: CAQDPGLGDTQYF. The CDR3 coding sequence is TGTGCCCAAGATCCAGGGTTGGGAGATACGCAGTATTTT.

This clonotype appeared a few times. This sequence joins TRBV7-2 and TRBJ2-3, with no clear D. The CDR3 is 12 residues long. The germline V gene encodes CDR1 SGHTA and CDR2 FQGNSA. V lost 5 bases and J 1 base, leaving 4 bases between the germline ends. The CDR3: CASSTRTDTQYF. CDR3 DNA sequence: TGTGCCAGCAGCACTCGCACAGATACGCAGTATTTT.

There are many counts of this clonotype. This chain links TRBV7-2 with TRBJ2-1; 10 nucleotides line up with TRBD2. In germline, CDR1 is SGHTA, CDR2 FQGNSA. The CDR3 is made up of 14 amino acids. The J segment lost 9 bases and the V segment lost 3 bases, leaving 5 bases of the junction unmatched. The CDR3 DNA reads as TGTGCCAGCAGCTTTAGCGGGGGGAGGGGTGAGCAGTTCTTC. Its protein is CASSFSGGRGEQFF.

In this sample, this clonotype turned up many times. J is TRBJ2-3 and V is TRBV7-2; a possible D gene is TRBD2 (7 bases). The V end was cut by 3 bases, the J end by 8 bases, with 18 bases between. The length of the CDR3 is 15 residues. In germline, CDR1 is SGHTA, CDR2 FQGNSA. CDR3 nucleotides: TGTGCCAGCAGCTTTACTTTGGGAGGGGACATTACGCAGTATTTT. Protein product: CASSFTLGGDITQYF. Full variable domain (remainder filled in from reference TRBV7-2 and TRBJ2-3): GAGVSQSPSNKVTEKGKDVELRCDPISGHTALYWYRQSLGQGLEFLIYFQGNSAPDKSGLPSDRFSAERTGGSVSTLTIQRTQQEDSAVYLCASSFTLGGDITQYFGPGTRLTVL.

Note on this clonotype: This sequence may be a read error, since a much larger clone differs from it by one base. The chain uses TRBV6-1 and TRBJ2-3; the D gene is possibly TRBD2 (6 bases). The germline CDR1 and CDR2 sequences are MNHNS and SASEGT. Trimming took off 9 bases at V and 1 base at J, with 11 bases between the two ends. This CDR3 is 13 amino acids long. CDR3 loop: CARRASGTDTQYF. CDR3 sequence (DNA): TGTGCCAGAAGGGCTAGCGGCACAGATACGCAGTATTTT.

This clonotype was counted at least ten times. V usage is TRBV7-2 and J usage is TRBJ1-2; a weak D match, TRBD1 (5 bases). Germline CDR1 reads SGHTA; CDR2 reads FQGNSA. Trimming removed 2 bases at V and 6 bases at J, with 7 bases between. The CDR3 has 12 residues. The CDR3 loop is CASSLRGNGYTF. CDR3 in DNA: TGTGCCAGCAGCTTACGGGGGAATGGCTACACCTTC.

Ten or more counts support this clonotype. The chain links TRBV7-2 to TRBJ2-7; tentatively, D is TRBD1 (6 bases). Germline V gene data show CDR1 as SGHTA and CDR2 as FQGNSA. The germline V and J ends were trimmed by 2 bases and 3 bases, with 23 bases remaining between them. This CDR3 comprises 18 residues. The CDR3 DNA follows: TGTGCCAGCAGCTTATCGTGGGGGCATGGAACCCTGGTCTACGAGCAGTACTTC. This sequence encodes CASSLSWGHGTLVYEQYF.

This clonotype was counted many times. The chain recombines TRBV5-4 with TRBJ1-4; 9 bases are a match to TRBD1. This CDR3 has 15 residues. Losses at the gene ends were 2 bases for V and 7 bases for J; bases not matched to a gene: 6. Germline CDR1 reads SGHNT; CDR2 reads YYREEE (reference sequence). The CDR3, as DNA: TGTGCCAGCAGCTTAACAGGGGGCGGTGTTGAAAAACTGTTTTTT. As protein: CASSLTGGGVEKLFF.

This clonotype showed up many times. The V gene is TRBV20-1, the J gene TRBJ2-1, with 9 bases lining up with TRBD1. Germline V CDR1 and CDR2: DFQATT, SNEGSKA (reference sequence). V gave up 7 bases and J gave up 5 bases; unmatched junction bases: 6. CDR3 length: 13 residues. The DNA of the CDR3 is TGCAGTGTCCGGGACAGGGAAGACAATGAGCAGTTCTTC. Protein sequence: CSVRDREDNEQFF.

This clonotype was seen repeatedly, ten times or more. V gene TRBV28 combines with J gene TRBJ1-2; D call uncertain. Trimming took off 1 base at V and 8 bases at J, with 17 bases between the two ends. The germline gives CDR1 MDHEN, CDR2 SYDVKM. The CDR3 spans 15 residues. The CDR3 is CASSLFSGVLGGYTF. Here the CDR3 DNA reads TGTGCCAGCAGTTTATTCAGCGGGGTCCTTGGGGGCTACACCTTC.

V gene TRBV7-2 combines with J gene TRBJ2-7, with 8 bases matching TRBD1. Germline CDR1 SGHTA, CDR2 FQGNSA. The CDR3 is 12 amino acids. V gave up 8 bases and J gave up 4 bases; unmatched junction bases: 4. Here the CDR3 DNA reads TGTGCCAGCGGGGACAGGTTATACGAGCAGTACTTC. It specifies CASGDRLYEQYF.

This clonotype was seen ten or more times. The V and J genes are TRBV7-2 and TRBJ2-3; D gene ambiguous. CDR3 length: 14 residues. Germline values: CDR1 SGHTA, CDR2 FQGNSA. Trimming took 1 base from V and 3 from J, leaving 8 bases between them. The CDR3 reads CASSLVVGTDTQYF. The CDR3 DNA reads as TGTGCCAGCAGCTTAGTGGTGGGGACAGATACGCAGTATTTT.

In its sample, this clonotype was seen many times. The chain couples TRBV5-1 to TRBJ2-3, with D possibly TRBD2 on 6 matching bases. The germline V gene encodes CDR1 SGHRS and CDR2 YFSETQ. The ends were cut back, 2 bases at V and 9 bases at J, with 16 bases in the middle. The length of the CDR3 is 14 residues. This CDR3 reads CASSLGEASRTQYF. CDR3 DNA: TGCGCCAGCAGCTTAGGGGAGGCTTCGCGGACGCAGTATTTT.

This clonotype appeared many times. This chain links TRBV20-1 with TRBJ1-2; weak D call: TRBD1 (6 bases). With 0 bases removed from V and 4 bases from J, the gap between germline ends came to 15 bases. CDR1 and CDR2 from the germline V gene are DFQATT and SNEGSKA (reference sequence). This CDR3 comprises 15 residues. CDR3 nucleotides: TGCAGTGCTAGAGATCGAGACAGGTCTTTCTATGGCTACACCTTC. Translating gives CSARDRDRSFYGYTF.

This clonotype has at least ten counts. The CDR3 nucleotides read TGTGCCAGCATCTCACCGAAGGGTGGAGGAGCTGAAGCTTTCTTT. Residues: CASISPKGGGAEAFF. The chain combines TRBV25-1 with TRBJ1-1; no reliable D call. Germline CDR1 is MGHDK and CDR2 is SYGVNS. This CDR3 has 15 residues. V was clipped by 7 bases and J by 6 bases, with 21 bases between them.

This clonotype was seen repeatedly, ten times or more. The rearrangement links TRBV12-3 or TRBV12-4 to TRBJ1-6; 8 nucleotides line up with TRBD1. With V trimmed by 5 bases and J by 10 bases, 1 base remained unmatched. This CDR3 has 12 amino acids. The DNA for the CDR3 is TGTGCCAGCAGTCCAGGGGGCTCACCCCTCCACTTT. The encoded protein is CASSPGGSPLHF.